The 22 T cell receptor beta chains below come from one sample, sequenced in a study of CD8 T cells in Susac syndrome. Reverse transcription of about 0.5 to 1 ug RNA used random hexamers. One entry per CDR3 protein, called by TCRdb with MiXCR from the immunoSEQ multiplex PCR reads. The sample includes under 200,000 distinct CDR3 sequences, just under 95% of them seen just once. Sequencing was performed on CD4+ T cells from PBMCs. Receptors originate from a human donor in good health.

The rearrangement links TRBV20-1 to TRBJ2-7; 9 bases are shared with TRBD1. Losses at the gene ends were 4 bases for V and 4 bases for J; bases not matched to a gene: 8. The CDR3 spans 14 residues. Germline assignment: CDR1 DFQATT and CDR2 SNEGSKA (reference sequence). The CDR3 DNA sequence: TGCAGTGCTATTGCCCCGGGACAGGGTTACGAGCAGTACTTC. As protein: CSAIAPGQGYEQYF.

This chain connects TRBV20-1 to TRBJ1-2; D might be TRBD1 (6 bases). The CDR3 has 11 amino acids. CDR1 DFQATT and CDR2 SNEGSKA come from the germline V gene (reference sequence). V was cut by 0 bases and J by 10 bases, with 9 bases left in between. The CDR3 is CSARDRTVYTF. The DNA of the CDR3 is TGCAGTGCTAGAGATAGGACAGTCTACACCTTC.

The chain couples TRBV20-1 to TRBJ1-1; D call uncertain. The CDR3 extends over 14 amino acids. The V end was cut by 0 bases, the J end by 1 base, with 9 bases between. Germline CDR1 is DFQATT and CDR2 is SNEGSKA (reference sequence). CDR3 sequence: CSARDHGANTEAFF. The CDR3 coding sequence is TGCAGTGCTAGAGATCACGGCGCGAACACTGAAGCTTTCTTT.

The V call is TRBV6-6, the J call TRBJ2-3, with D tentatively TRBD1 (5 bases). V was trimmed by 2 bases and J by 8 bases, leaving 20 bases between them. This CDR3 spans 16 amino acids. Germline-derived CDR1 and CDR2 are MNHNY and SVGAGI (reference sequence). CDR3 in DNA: TGTGCCAGCAGTTACAGCTACCCAGGGTCCCCAGCTACGCAGTATTTT. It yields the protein CASSYSYPGSPATQYF.

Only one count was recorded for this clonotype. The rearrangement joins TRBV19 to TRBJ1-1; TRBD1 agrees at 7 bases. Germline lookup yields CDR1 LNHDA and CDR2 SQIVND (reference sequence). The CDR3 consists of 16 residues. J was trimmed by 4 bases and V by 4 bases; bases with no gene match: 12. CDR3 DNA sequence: TGTGCCAGTAGTACCCTTTTTACAGGGGTGAGCACTGAAGCTTTCTTT. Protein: CASSTLFTGVSTEAFF.

In DNA form, the CDR3 reads TGTGCCAGCAGCGTAGCCGGGGACTACAATGAGCAGTTCTTC. Protein: CASSVAGDYNEQFF. V usage is TRBV9 and J usage is TRBJ2-1; possibly TRBD2 for D (5 bases). V lost 0 bases, J lost 3 bases, and 7 bases lay in between. The CDR3 covers 14 residues. Germline CDR1 SGDLS, CDR2 YYNGEE.

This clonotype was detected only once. The chain's CDR3 is CATSSRDFNYGYTF. Written as DNA, the CDR3 is TGTGCCACCAGCTCACGGGACTTTAACTATGGCTACACCTTC. The chain carries TRBV15 and TRBJ1-2, with a weak D call TRBD1 (5 bases). V gave up 5 bases and J gave up 1 base, with 11 bases separating them. Per the germline V gene, CDR1 is LNHNV and CDR2 is YYDKDF (reference sequence). There are 14 residues in the CDR3.

The CDR3: CASSRGQASNQPQHF. In DNA, the CDR3 is TGTGCCAGCAGCCGAGGACAGGCTAGCAATCAGCCCCAGCATTTT. The chain combines TRBV5-6 with TRBJ1-5; TRBD1 agrees at 7 bases. V shed 4 bases, J shed 0 bases, and the junction held 4 bases outside the gene matches. The CDR3 runs 15 residues. Germline lookup yields CDR1 SGHDT and CDR2 YYEEEE.

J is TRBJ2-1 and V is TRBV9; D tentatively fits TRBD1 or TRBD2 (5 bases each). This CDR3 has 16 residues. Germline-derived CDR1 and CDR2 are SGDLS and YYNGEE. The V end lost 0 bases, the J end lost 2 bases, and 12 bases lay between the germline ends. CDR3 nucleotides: TGTGCCAGCAGCGTAGCTACAGGACTTGCCTACAATGAGCAGTTCTTC. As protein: CASSVATGLAYNEQFF.

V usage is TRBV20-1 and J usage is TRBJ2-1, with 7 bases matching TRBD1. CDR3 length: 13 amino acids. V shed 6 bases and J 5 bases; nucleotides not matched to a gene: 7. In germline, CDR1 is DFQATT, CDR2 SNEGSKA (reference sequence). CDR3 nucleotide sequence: TGCAGTGCAGAGACAGGGTACCACAATGAGCAGTTCTTC. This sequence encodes CSAETGYHNEQFF.

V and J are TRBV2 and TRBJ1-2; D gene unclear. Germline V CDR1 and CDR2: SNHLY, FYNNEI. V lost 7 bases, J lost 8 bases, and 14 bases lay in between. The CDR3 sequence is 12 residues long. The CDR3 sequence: CASTYALGGYTF. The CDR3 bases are TGTGCCAGCACCTACGCCTTAGGAGGCTACACCTTC.

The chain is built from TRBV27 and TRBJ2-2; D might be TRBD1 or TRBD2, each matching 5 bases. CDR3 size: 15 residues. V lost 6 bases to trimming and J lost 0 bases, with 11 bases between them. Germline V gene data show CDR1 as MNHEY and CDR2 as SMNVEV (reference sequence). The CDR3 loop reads CASSWDRSNTGELFF. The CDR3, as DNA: TGTGCCAGCAGCTGGGACCGATCGAACACCGGGGAGCTGTTTTTT.

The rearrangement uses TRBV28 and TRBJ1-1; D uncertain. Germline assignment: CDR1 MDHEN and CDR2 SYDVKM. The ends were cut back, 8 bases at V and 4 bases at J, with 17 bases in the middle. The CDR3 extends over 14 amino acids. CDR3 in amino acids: CASRLWAEGTEAFF. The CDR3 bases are TGTGCCAGCCGACTGTGGGCGGAAGGCACTGAAGCTTTCTTT.

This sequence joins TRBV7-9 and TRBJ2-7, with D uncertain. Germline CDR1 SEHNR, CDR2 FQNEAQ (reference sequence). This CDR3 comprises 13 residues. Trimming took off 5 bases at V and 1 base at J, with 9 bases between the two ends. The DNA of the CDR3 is TGTGCCAGCAGCGCCCCTGGGTCCTACGAGCAGTACTTC. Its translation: CASSAPGSYEQYF.

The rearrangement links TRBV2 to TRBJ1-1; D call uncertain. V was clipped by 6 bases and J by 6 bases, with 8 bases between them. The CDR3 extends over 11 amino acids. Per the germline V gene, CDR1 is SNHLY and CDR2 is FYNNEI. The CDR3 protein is CASRALPEAFF. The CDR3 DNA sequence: TGTGCCAGCAGAGCATTGCCTGAAGCTTTCTTT.

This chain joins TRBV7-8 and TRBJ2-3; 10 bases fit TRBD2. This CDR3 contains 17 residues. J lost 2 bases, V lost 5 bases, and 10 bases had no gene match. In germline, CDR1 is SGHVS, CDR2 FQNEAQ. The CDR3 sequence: CASSNRVAGGNTDTQYF. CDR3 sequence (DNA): TGTGCCAGCAGCAACCGCGTAGCGGGGGGTAACACAGATACGCAGTATTTT.

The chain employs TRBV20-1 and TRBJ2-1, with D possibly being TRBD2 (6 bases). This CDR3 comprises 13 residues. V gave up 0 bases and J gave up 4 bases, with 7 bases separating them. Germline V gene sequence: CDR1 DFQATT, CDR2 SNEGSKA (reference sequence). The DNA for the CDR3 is TGCAGTGCTAGAGATGGAGGGTACAATGAGCAGTTCTTC. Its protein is CSARDGGYNEQFF.

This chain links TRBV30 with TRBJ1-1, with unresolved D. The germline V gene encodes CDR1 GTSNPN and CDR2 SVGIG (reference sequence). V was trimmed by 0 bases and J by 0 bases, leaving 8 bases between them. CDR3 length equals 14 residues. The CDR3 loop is CAWSVSVMNTEAFF. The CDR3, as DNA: TGTGCCTGGAGTGTATCTGTTATGAACACTGAAGCTTTCTTT.

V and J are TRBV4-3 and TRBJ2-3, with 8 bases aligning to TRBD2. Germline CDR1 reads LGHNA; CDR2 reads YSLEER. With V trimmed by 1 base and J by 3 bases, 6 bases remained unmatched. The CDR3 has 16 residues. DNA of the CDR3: TGCGCCAGCAGCCAAGCGAGCGGGGGTGGAACAGATACGCAGTATTTT. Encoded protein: CASSQASGGGTDTQYF.

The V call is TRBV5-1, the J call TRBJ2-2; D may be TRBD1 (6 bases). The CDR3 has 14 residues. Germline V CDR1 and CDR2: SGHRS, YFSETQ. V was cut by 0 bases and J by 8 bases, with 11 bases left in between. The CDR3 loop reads CASSLAGAEGELFF. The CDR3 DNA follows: TGCGCCAGCAGCTTGGCAGGGGCTGAAGGGGAGCTGTTTTTT.

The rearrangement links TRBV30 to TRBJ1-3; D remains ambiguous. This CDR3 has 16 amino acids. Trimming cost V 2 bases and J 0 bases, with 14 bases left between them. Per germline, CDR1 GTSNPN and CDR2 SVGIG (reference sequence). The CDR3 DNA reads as TGTGCCTGGAGTCCCAGCCGATGGCCCTCTGGAAACACCATATATTTT. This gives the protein CAWSPSRWPSGNTIYF.

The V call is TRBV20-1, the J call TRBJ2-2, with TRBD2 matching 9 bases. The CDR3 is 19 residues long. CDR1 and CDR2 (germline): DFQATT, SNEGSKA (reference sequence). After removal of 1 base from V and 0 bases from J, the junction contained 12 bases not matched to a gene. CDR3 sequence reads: CSARVERGVYQTNTGELFF. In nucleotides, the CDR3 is TGCAGTGCTAGAGTCGAGCGGGGGGTCTACCAAACGAACACCGGGGAGCTGTTTTTT.